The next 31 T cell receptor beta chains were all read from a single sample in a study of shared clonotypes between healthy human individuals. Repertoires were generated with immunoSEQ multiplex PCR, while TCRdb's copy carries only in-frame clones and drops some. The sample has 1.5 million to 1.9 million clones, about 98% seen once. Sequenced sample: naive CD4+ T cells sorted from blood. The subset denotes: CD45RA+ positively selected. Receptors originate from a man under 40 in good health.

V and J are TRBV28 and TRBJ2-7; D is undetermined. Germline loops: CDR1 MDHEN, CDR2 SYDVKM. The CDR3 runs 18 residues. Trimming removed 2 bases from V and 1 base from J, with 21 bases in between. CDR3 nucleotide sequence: TGTGCCAGCAGTTTACCGACCACCCGACATTCTTCGTCCTACGAGCAGTACTTC. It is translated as CASSLPTTRHSSSYEQYF.

The DNA of the CDR3 is TGTGCCAGCAGCTTTAGCGTCTCCTACAATGAGCAGTTCTTC. Its protein is CASSFSVSYNEQFF. J is TRBJ2-1 and V is TRBV7-2; TRBD2 is a possible D gene (5 bases). CDR3 length: 14 residues. Looked up from germline, CDR1 is SGHTA and CDR2 is FQGNSA. Trimming cost V 3 bases and J 0 bases, with 6 bases left between them.

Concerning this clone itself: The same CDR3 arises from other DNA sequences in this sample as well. CDR3 sequence (DNA): TGCAGCGGGCGATCGGGAGAGACCCAGTACTTC. It is translated as CSGRSGETQYF. The genes are TRBV29-1 and TRBJ2-5; D remains ambiguous. The CDR3 has 11 amino acids. Germline CDR1 reads SQVTM; CDR2 reads ANQGSEA. V lost 7 bases and J lost 4, with 10 bases in between.

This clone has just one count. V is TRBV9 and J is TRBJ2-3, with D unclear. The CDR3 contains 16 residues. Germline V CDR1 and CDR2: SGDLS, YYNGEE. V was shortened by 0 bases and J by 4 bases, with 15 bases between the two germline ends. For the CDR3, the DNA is TGTGCCAGCAGCGTAGGCTCCTGGAAGTACGCAGATACGCAGTATTTT. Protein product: CASSVGSWKYADTQYF.

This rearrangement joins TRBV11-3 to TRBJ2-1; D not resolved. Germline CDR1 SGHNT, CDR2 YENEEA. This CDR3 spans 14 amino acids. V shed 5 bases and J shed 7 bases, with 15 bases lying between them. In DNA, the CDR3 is TGTGCCAGCAGCAAACACCCGGTCCAGAATGAGCAGTTCTTC. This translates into CASSKHPVQNEQFF. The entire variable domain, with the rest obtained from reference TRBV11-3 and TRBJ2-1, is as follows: EAGVVQSPRYKIIEKKQPVAFWCNPISGHNTLYWYLQNLGQGPELLIRYENEEAVDDSQLPKDRFSAERLKGVDSTLKIQPAELGDSAVYLCASSKHPVQNEQFFGPGTRLTVL.

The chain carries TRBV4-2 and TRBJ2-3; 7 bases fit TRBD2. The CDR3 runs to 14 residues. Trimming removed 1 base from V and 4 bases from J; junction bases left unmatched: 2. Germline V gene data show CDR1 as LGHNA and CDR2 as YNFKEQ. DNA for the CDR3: TGTGCCAGCAGCCAAGGGCGGGAGCCAGATACGCAGTATTTT. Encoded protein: CASSQGREPDTQYF.

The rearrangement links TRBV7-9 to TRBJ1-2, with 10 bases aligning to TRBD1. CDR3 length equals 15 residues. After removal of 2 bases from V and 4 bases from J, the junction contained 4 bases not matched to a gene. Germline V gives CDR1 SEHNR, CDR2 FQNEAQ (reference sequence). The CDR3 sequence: CASSLIRDRGYGYTF. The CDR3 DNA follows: TGTGCCAGCAGCTTAATTCGGGACAGGGGCTATGGCTACACCTTC.

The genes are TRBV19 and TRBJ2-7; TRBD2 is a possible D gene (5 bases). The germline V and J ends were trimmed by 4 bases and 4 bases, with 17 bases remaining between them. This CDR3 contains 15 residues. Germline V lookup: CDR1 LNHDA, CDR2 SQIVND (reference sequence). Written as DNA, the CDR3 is TGTGCCAGTAGTACCGGGCCTAGCCGGTTGTACGAGCAGTACTTC. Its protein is CASSTGPSRLYEQYF.

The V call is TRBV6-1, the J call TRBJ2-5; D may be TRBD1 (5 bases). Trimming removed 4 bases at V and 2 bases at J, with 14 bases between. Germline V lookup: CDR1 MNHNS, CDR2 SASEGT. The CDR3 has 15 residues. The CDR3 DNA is TGTGCCAGCAGTGTCATACCGACAGTTCAAGAGACCCAGTACTTC. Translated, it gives CASSVIPTVQETQYF.

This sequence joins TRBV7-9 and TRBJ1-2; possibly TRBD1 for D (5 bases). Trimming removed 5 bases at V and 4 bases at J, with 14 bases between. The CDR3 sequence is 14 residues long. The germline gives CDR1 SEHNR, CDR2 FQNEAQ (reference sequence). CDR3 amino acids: CASSVQAGTYGYTF. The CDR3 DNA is TGTGCCAGCAGCGTACAAGCAGGGACCTATGGCTACACCTTC.

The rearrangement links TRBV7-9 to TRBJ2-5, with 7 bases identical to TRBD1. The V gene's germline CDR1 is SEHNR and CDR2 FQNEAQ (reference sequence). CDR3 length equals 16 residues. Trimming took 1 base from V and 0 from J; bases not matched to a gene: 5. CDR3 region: CASSLEGQKYQETQYF. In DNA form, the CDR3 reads TGTGCCAGCAGCTTAGAGGGACAGAAGTACCAAGAGACCCAGTACTTC.

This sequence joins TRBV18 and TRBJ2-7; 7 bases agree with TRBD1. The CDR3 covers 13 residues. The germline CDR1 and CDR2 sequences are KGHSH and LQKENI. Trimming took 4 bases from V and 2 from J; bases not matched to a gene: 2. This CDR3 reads CASSLGTAYEQYF. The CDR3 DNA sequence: TGTGCCAGCTCACTGGGGACAGCCTACGAGCAGTACTTC.

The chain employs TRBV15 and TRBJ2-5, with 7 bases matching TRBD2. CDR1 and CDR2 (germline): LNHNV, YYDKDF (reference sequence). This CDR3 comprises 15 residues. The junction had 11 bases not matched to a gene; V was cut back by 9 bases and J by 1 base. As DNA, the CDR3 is TGTGCCACGAGCCTGGGGGGGGACGGCCAAGAGACCCAGTACTTC. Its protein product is CATSLGGDGQETQYF.

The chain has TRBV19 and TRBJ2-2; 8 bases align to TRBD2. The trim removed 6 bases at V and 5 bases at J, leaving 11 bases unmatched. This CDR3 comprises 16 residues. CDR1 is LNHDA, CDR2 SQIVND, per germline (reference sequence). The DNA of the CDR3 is TGTGCCAGTAGCGGAAAGGGGACTAGGAATACCGGGGAGCTGTTTTTT. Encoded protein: CASSGKGTRNTGELFF.

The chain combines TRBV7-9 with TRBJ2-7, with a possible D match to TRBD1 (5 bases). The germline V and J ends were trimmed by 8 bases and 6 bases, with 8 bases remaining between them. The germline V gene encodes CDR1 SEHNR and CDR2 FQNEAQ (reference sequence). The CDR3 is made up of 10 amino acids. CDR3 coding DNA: TGTGCCAGCCAGGGCCTCGAGCAGTACTTC. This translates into CASQGLEQYF. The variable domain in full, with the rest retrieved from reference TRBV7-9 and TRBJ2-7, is DTGVSQNPRHKITKRGQNVTFRCDPISEHNRLYWYRQTLGQGPEFLTYFQNEAQLEKSRLLSDRFSAERPKGSFSTLEIQRTEQGDSAMYLCASQGLEQYFGPGTRLTVT.

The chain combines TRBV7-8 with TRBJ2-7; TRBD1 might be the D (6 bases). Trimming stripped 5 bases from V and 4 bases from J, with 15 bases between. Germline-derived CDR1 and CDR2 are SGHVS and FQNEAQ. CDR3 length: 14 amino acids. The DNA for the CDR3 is TGTGCCAGCAGCCGTCGGACAGAAACTTACGAGCAGTACTTC. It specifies CASSRRTETYEQYF. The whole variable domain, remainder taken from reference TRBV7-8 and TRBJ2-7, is GAGVSQSPRYKVAKRGQDVALRCDPISGHVSLFWYQQALGQGPEFLTYFQNEAQLDKSGLPSDRFFAERPEGSVSTLKIQRTQQEDSAVYLCASSRRTETYEQYFGPGTRLTVT.

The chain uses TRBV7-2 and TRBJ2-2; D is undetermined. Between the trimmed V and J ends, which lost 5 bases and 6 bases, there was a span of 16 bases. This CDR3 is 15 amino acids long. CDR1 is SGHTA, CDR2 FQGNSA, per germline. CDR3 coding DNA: TGTGCCAGCAGCCGAGGTCCCAATCAGCCCGGGGAGCTGTTTTTT. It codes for CASSRGPNQPGELFF.

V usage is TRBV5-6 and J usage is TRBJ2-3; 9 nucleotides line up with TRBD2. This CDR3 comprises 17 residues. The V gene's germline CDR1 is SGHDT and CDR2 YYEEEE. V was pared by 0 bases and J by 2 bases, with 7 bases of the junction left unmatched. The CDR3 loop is CASSLALAGPITDTQYF. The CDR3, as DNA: TGTGCCAGCAGCTTGGCTCTAGCGGGACCAATCACAGATACGCAGTATTTT.

DNA of the CDR3: TGTGCCAGCAGCGCGGCAGGGCGGCATCAGCCCCAGCATTTT. It is translated as CASSAAGRHQPQHF. The chain is built from TRBV14 and TRBJ1-5; a weak D match, TRBD1 (5 bases). The CDR3 length is 14 residues. Deletions cut 5 bases from V and 5 bases from J, with 13 bases between. The germline CDR1 and CDR2 sequences are SGHDN and FVKESK.

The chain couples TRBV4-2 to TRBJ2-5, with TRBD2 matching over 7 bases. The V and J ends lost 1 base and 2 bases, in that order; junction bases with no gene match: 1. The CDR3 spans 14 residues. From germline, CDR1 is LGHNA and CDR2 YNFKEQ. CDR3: CASSQGGGQETQYF. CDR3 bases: TGTGCCAGCAGCCAAGGGGGGGGGCAAGAGACCCAGTACTTC.

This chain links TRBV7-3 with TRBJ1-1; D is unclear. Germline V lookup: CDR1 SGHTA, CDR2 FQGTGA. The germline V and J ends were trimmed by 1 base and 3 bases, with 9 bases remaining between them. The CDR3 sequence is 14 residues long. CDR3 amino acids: CASSLRGTDTEAFF. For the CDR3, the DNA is TGTGCCAGCAGCTTAAGGGGTACGGACACTGAAGCTTTCTTT.

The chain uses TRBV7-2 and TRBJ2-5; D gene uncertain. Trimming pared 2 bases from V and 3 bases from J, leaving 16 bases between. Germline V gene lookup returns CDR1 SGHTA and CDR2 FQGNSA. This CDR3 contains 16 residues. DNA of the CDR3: TGTGCCAGCAGCTTAACGTCAGCGCGTATTGAAGAGACCCAGTACTTC. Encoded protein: CASSLTSARIEETQYF.

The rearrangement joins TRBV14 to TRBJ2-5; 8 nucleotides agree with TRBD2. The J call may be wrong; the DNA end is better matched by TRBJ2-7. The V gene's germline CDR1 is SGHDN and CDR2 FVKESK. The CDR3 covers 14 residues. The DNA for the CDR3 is TGTGCCAGCAGTCCCGCGGGAGGAAGCTACGAGCAGTACTTC. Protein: CASSPAGGSYEQYF.

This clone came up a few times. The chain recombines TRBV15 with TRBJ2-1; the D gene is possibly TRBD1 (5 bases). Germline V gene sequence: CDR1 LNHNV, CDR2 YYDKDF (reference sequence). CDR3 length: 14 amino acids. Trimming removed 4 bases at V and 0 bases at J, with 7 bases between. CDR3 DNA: TGTGCCACCAGCACCAGGGACTCCTACAATGAGCAGTTCTTC. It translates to CATSTRDSYNEQFF.

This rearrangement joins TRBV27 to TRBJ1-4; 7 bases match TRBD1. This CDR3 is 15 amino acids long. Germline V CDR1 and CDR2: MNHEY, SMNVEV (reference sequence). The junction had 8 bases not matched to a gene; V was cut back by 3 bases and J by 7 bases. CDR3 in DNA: TGTGCCAGCAGTTTTGGGTCAGGGGGATTTGAAAAACTGTTTTTT. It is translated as CASSFGSGGFEKLFF.

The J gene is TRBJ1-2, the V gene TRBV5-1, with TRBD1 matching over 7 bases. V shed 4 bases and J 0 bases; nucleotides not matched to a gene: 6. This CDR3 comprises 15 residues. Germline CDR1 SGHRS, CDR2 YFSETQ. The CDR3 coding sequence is TGCGCCAGCAGCCCGGGACAGCGGTCTAACTATGGCTACACCTTC. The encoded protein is CASSPGQRSNYGYTF. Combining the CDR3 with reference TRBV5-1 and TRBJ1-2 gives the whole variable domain KAGVTQTPRYLIKTRGQQVTLSCSPISGHRSVSWYQQTPGQGLQFLFEYFSETQRNKGNFPGRFSGRQFSNSRSEMNVSTLELGDSALYLCASSPGQRSNYGYTFGSGTRLTVV.

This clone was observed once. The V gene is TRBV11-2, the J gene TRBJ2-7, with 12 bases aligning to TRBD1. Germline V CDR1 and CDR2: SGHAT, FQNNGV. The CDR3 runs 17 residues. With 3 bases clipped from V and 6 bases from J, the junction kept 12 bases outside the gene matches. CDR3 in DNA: TGTGCCAGCAGCTTGGGGACAGGGGGCTCGTTTGGGGTCGAGCAGTACTTC. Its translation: CASSLGTGGSFGVEQYF.

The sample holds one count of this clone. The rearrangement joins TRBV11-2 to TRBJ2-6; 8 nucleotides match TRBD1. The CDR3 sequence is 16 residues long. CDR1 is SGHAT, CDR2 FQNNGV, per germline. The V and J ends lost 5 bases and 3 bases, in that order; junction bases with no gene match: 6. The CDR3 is CASSHLQGVGANVLTF. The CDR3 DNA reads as TGTGCCAGCAGCCACTTACAGGGGGTTGGGGCCAACGTCCTGACTTTC.

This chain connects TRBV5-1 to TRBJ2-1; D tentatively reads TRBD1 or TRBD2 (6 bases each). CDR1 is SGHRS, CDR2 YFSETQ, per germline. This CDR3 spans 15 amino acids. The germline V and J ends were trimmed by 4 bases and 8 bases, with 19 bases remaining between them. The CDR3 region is CASSPPIAGGDEQFF. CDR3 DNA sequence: TGCGCCAGCAGCCCCCCGATTGCCGGGGGCGATGAGCAGTTCTTC.

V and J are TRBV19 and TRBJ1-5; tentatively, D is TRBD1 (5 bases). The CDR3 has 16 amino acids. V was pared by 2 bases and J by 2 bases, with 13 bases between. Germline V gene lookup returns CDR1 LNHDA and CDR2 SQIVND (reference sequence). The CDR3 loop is CASSIPQGRGNQPQHF. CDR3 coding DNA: TGTGCCAGTAGTATACCCCAGGGACGGGGCAATCAGCCCCAGCATTTT.

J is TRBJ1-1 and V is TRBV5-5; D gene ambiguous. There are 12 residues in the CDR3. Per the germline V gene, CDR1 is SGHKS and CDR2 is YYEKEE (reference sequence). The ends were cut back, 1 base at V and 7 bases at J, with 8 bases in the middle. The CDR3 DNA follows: TGTGCCAGCAGCTTGCTTGGTATTGAAGCTTTCTTT. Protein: CASSLLGIEAFF.